These 3 T cell receptor beta chains were all obtained from the same sample, sequenced in a study of blood T cell repertoires in COVID-19. Profiling relied on immunoSEQ multiplex PCR, and the TCRdb table lists in-frame clones only, not all of them. Here the sample spans 11,000 to 15,000 clones, 80% to 90% being singletons. The sequencing sample was made of peripheral blood. The receptors come from a human donor in a cohort sampled during active COVID-19.

V is TRBV30 and J is TRBJ2-6; 9 positions agree with TRBD1. This CDR3 region has 16 residues. Germline assignment: CDR1 GTSNPN and CDR2 SVGIG (reference sequence). Trimming removed 3 bases from V and 0 bases from J; junction bases left unmatched: 3. DNA of the CDR3: TGTGCCTGGAGGGACAGGGGTTCCTCTGGGGCCAACGTCCTGACTTTC. This codes for CAWRDRGSSGANVLTF.

The V call is TRBV3-1 (or the pseudogene TRBV3-2), the J call TRBJ1-5; D may be TRBD1 (5 bases). CDR3 length: 16 residues. V shed 1 base and J shed 10 bases, with 20 bases lying between them. Germline CDR1 reads LGHDT; CDR2 reads YNNKEL (reference sequence). In DNA form, the CDR3 reads TGTGCCAGCAGCCAAGCTCACAGCATGTTGGGGGGACCCCAGCATTTT. Its protein is CASSQAHSMLGGPQHF.

This clone is a singleton in its sample. This chain uses TRBV27 with TRBJ2-7; 12 nucleotides align to TRBD1. Germline V lookup: CDR1 MNHEY, CDR2 SMNVEV (reference sequence). The CDR3 is 16 amino acids. V was pared by 6 bases and J by 7 bases, with 13 bases of the junction left unmatched. Here the CDR3 DNA reads TGTGCCAGCAGAATTCCGCGGGACAGGGGGCCATGGGAGCAGTACTTC. Translated: CASRIPRDRGPWEQYF.